A selection of T cell receptor beta chains follows, all from one sample in a study of beta chain features in type 1 diabetes. Data came from immunoSEQ multiplex PCR; TCRdb stores just in-frame clones and leaves some out. The sample yields some 250,000 clones, approximately 11% seen once. The sample was naive CD4+ T cells from blood. The receptors shown here come from a man between 25 and 39 years old with type 1 diabetes. The CDR3 runs from the conserved cysteine through the conserved F or W.

j_call | v_call | cdr3_aa
TRBJ2-3 | TRBV2 | CASSRGTQYF
TRBJ2-5 | TRBV4-1 | CASSQAPPGVGETQYF
TRBJ2-5 | TRBV7-9 | CASSLSVETQYF
TRBJ1-1 | TRBV15 | CATSRVEQSLAFF
TRBJ1-5 | TRBV1 | CTSSQAGTGGSQPQHF
TRBJ2-3 | TRBV27 | CASSLRFSGTGFADTQYF
TRBJ2-5 | TRBV7-2 | CASSLGAGRETQYF
TRBJ2-1 | TRBV5-4 | CASSLGWGPQNEQFF
TRBJ1-6 | TRBV10-3 | CAISVQDNSPLHF
TRBJ2-6 | TRBV15 | CATSLIFGDRVLGANVLTF
TRBJ2-3 | TRBV5-1 | CASSLMGHHTDTQYF
TRBJ1-5 | TRBV15 | CATQGGRRRGNQPQHF
TRBJ2-7 | TRBV30 | CAWSDLGTSGIYEQYF